Shown below are 18 T cell receptor beta chains from a single sample sequenced in a study of T-cell memory formation after mild COVID-19. TCRdb fed the 5' RACE reads into MiXCR, producing one record per CDR3 protein. The sample lists 210,000 or so distinct CDR3 sequences, roughly a tenth occurring once. Sequenced input: PBMCs or a T cell subset sorted from them (not recorded which). Receptor source: a man aged 18 to 30 who had mild COVID-19 (a few samples of this study predate the infection). Cell type and time point are not known.

This clonotype was seen at least ten times. This chain joins TRBV7-8 and TRBJ2-5; 8 nucleotides align to TRBD2. With V trimmed by 7 bases and J by 5 bases, 6 bases remained unmatched. Germline CDR1 reads SGHVS; CDR2 reads FQNEAQ. The CDR3 extends over 13 amino acids. The CDR3 reads CASTRGGPETQYF. The CDR3 DNA sequence: TGTGCCAGCACCCGGGGGGGTCCGGAGACCCAGTACTTC. Combining the CDR3 with reference TRBV7-8 and TRBJ2-5 gives the whole variable domain GAGVSQSPRYKVAKRGQDVALRCDPISGHVSLFWYQQALGQGPEFLTYFQNEAQLDKSGLPSDRFFAERPEGSVSTLKIQRTQQEDSAVYLCASTRGGPETQYFGPGTRLLVL.

The chain carries TRBV15 and TRBJ2-5; no clear D gene. The CDR3 sequence is 13 residues long. The V end lost 1 base, the J end lost 4 bases, and 7 bases lay between the germline ends. Germline V gene sequence: CDR1 LNHNV, CDR2 YYDKDF (reference sequence). CDR3 amino acids: CATSRGLGETQYF. The CDR3 coding sequence is TGTGCCACCAGCAGAGGGTTGGGAGAGACCCAGTACTTC.

This clonotype was detected only a few times. This chain uses TRBV5-4 with TRBJ2-3; D is possibly TRBD1 or TRBD2 (5 bases each). The germline V gene encodes CDR1 SGHNT and CDR2 YYREEE (reference sequence). This CDR3 has 15 residues. Trimming shortened V by 4 bases and J by 0 bases, and 12 bases separated the two germline ends. CDR3 residues: CASSPSWGSTDTQYF. CDR3 DNA: TGTGCCAGCAGCCCCTCATGGGGGAGCACAGATACGCAGTATTTT.

This clonotype was picked up a small number of times. The gene calls are TRBV4-2 and TRBJ1-1; perhaps TRBD1 as D (6 bases). CDR1 is LGHNA and CDR2 is YNFKEQ in the germline V gene. V shed 1 base and J shed 0 bases, with 9 bases lying between them. CDR3 length equals 15 residues. For the CDR3, the DNA is TGTGCCAGCAGCCAAGTAGGACAGATGAACACTGAAGCTTTCTTT. Its protein is CASSQVGQMNTEAFF.

The chain joins TRBV5-1 to TRBJ2-3; 8 nucleotides match TRBD2. J gave up 2 bases and V 0 bases, and 5 bases lay outside the gene matches. CDR1 SGHRS and CDR2 YFSETQ come from the germline V gene. The CDR3 is 16 residues long. The CDR3 DNA reads TGCGCCAGCAGCTTGGTACTAGCGGCCCTCACAGATACGCAGTATTTT. Protein product: CASSLVLAALTDTQYF.

This clonotype was seen more than once but under ten times. This sequence joins TRBV19 and TRBJ2-3; the D gene is possibly TRBD2 (6 bases). V dropped 6 bases and J dropped 7 bases, with 14 bases sitting between them. Germline CDR1 and CDR2: LNHDA and SQIVND (reference sequence). This CDR3 is 13 amino acids long. CDR3: CASSGLAMYTQYF. The DNA of the CDR3 is TGTGCCAGTAGCGGTCTAGCGATGTATACGCAGTATTTT. Full variable domain (missing parts from reference TRBV19 and TRBJ2-3): DGGITQSPKYLFRKEGQNVTLSCEQNLNHDAMYWYRQDPGQGLRLIYYSQIVNDFQKGDIAEGYSVSREKKESFPLTVTSAQKNPTAFYLCASSGLAMYTQYFGPGTRLTVL.

J is TRBJ2-1 and V is TRBV5-5; 8 bases are a match to TRBD2. The CDR3 spans 15 residues. CDR1 is SGHKS, CDR2 YYEKEE, per germline (reference sequence). V lost 3 bases and J lost 3; bases outside the gene matches: 5. The CDR3 DNA reads TGTGCCAGCAGCTGGATAGCGGGGCTCTACAATGAGCAGTTCTTC. This translates into CASSWIAGLYNEQFF.

CDR3 sequence (DNA): TGTGCCAGCAGTGAACAGGGGGGTCGAACTGAAGCTTTCTTT. It yields the protein CASSEQGGRTEAFF. The chain is built from TRBV25-1 and TRBJ1-1; the match to TRBD1 covers 7 bases. Germline V lookup: CDR1 MGHDK, CDR2 SYGVNS. The CDR3 sequence is 14 residues long. J was trimmed by 5 bases and V by 2 bases; bases with no gene match: 5. Drawing the rest from reference TRBV25-1 and TRBJ1-1, the complete variable domain is EADIYQTPRYLVIGTGKKITLECSQTMGHDKMYWYQQDPGMELHLIHYSYGVNSTEKGDLSSESTVSRIRTEHFPLTLESARPSHTSQYLCASSEQGGRTEAFFGQGTRLTVV.

V is TRBV7-2 and J is TRBJ2-5; D is unresolved. CDR3 size: 13 residues. Germline loops: CDR1 SGHTA, CDR2 FQGNSA. V was trimmed by 5 bases and J by 5 bases, leaving 12 bases between them. CDR3 sequence: CASSVWVGETQYF. CDR3 nucleotide sequence: TGTGCCAGCAGCGTATGGGTGGGGGAGACCCAGTACTTC.

The rearrangement uses TRBV2 and TRBJ1-5; D uncertain. Trimming removed 3 bases at V and 5 bases at J, with 8 bases between. Germline V gives CDR1 SNHLY, CDR2 FYNNEI. The CDR3 contains 13 residues. This CDR3 reads CASSDERDQPQHF. In DNA form, the CDR3 reads TGTGCCAGCAGTGATGAGAGGGATCAGCCCCAGCATTTT.

Only a few counts were recorded for this clonotype. The rearrangement links TRBV6-5 to TRBJ1-2; possibly TRBD1 for D (6 bases). The CDR3 covers 17 residues. Germline V gene sequence: CDR1 MNHEY, CDR2 SVGAGI. V was pared by 2 bases and J by 2 bases, with 18 bases between. Written as DNA, the CDR3 is TGTGCCAGCAGTTACGCACAGGGTGCGGGAGGGAACTATGGCTACACCTTC. Protein sequence: CASSYAQGAGGNYGYTF.

V usage is TRBV15 and J usage is TRBJ1-1; no reliable D call. The CDR3 runs 12 residues. Germline assignment: CDR1 LNHNV and CDR2 YYDKDF (reference sequence). V lost 3 bases and J 10 bases, leaving 12 bases between the germline ends. CDR3 in amino acids: CATSRGPGLAFF. The DNA for the CDR3 is TGTGCCACCAGCAGGGGTCCGGGATTAGCTTTCTTT.

The chain joins TRBV6-6 to TRBJ2-4, with D possibly being TRBD2 (7 bases). The CDR3 is made up of 17 amino acids. CDR1 and CDR2 from the germline V gene are MNHNY and SVGAGI (reference sequence). Trimming left V 0 bases short and J 3 bases short, with 15 bases between. The DNA of the CDR3 is TGTGCCAGCAGTTACTCGAGGGGGGGATTCGTCAAAAACATTCAGTACTTC. This codes for CASSYSRGGFVKNIQYF.

This sequence joins TRBV7-2 and TRBJ1-6; maybe TRBD1 (5 bases). The V gene's germline CDR1 is SGHTA and CDR2 FQGNSA. Trimming cost V 1 base and J 8 bases, with 9 bases left between them. This CDR3 spans 14 amino acids. CDR3 nucleotides: TGTGCCAGCAGCTTAGACAGGAGGCATTCACCCCTCCACTTT. Translating gives CASSLDRRHSPLHF.

The chain carries TRBV10-3 and TRBJ1-1; 7 bases are shared with TRBD1. This CDR3 contains 14 residues. CDR1 and CDR2 (germline): ENHRY, SYGVKD. Losses at the gene ends were 6 bases for V and 2 bases for J; bases not matched to a gene: 6. The CDR3 is CAIRSTGTNTEAFF. The CDR3 DNA follows: TGTGCCATCAGGTCGACAGGGACTAACACTGAAGCTTTCTTT.

The rearrangement links TRBV30 to TRBJ1-1; unclear D gene. The V and J ends lost 5 bases and 4 bases respectively, with 14 bases between them. There are 13 residues in the CDR3. The germline V gene encodes CDR1 GTSNPN and CDR2 SVGIG (reference sequence). Here the CDR3 reads CAWGVGRSTEAFF. CDR3 bases: TGTGCCTGGGGGGTCGGAAGGAGCACTGAAGCTTTCTTT. The full variable domain, with the rest looked up from reference TRBV30 and TRBJ1-1, is SQTIHQWPATLVQPVGSPLSLECTVEGTSNPNLYWYRQAAGRGLQLLFYSVGIGQISSEVPQNLSASRPQDRQFILSSKKLLLSDSGFYLCAWGVGRSTEAFFGQGTRLTVV.

This clonotype was detected many times. This chain joins TRBV2 and TRBJ1-1, with no clear D. Germline CDR1 and CDR2: SNHLY and FYNNEI. CDR3 length: 13 amino acids. V was shortened by 6 bases and J by 1 base, with 9 bases between the two germline ends. Here the CDR3 DNA reads TGTGCCAGCAGAGAAAACAGGAACACTGAAGCTTTCTTT. Translating gives CASRENRNTEAFF.

This clonotype has a handful of counts. The V gene is TRBV20-1, the J gene TRBJ1-1; D is unclear. The V end lost 2 bases, the J end lost 3 bases, and 16 bases lay between the germline ends. CDR1 DFQATT and CDR2 SNEGSKA come from the germline V gene (reference sequence). The CDR3 length is 15 residues. CDR3 in DNA: TGCAGTGCTAGACTTACGGCTGACGGCGACACTGAAGCTTTCTTT. As protein: CSARLTADGDTEAFF.